The entry below describes one T cell receptor beta chain. What it binds is not known. The germline CDR1 and CDR2 sequences are SNHLY and FYNNEI. The CDR3 totals 14 residues. V was trimmed by 8 bases and J by 5 bases, leaving 17 bases between them. This sample was taken from a study of cytomegalovirus exposure and HLA in healthy donors. Notes on the study in general: Accurate prediction of HLA-A and HLA-B alleles (for most subjects) was reportedly achieved from TCR beta sequences. Researchers reported in a later analysis that a missense DCLRE1C variant was tied to TCR beta V- and J-gene trimming. According to an earlier analysis, most TCR beta V segments yielded productive rearrangements about 87% or about 30% of the time.

PCR employed 60 Vbeta and 13 Jbeta primers. Profiling relied on immunoSEQ multiplex PCR, and the TCRdb table lists in-frame clones only, not all of them. This repertoire shows roughly 90,000 clones, 80% found once; its top ten account for around 2%. The J gene is TRBJ2-3, the V gene TRBV2; possibly TRBD2 for D (6 bases). The source of this sequence is a man between 18 and 35 years old in good health and CMV-seronegative. Sequencing was done on a sample of PBMCs. The CDR3 DNA follows: TGTGCCAGCGTCCGACATGATAGCGGAGATACGCAGTATTTT. Its translation: CASVRHDSGDTQYF.